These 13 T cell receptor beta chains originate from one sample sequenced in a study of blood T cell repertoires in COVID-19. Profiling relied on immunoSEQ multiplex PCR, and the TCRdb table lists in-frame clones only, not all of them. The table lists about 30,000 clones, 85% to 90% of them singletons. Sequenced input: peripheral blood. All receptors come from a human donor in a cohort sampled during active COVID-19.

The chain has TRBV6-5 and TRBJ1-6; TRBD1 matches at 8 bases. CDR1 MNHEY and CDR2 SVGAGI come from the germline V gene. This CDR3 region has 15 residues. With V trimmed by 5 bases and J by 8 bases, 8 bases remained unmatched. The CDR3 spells CASSPRTGKDSPLHF. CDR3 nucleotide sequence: TGTGCCAGCAGTCCCCGGACAGGGAAGGATTCACCCCTCCACTTT.

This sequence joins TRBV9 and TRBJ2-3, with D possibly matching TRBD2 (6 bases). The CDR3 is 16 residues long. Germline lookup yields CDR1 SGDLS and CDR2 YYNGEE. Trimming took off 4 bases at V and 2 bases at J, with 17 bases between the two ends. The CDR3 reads CASSPRTGDHTDTQYF. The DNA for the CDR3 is TGTGCCAGCAGCCCCAGGACGGGGGATCACACAGATACGCAGTATTTT.

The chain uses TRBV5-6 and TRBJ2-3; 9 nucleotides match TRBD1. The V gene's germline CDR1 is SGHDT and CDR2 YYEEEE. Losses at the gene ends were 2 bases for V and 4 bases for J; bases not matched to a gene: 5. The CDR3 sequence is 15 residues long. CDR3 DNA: TGTGCCAGCAGCTTTAGGACAGGGGTCGCAGATACGCAGTATTTT. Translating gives CASSFRTGVADTQYF.

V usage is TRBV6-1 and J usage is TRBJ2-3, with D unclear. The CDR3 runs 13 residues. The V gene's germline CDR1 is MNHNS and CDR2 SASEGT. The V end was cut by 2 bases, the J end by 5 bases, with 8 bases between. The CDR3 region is CASSEFRLDTQYF. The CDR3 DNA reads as TGTGCCAGCAGTGAATTCAGGTTAGATACGCAGTATTTT.

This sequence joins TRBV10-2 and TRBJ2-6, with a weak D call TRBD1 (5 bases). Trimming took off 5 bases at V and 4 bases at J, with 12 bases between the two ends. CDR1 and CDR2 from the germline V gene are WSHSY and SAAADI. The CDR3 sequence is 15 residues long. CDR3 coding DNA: TGCGCCAGCAGTTTTGGGGCCTCGGGGGCCAACGTCCTGACTTTC. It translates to CASSFGASGANVLTF.

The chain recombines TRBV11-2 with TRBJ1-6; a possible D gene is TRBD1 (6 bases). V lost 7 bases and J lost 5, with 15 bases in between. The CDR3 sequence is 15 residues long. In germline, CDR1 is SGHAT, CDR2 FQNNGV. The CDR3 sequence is CASNPLDRHNSPLHF. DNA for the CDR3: TGTGCCAGCAACCCACTTGACAGGCATAATTCACCCCTCCACTTT.

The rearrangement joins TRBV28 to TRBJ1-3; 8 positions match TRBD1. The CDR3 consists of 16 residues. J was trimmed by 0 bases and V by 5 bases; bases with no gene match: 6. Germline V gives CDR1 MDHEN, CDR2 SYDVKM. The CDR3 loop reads CASSLQGVPSGNTIYF. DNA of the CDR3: TGTGCCAGCAGTCTACAGGGGGTCCCCTCTGGAAACACCATATATTTT.

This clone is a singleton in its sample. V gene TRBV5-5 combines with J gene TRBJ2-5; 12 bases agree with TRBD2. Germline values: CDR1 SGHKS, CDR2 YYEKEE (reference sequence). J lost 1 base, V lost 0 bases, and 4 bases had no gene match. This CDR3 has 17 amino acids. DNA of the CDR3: TGTGCCAGCAGCTTGGCCCTAGCGGGGGGGATCCAAGAGACCCAGTACTTC. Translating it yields CASSLALAGGIQETQYF.

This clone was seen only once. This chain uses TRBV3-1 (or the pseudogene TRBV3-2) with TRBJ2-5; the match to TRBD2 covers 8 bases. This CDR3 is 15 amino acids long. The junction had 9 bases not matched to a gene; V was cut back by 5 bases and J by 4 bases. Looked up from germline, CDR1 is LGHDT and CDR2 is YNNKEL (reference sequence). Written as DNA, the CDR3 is TGTGCCAGCAGCACCCAGACTAGCGTAGCAGAGACCCAGTACTTC. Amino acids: CASSTQTSVAETQYF.

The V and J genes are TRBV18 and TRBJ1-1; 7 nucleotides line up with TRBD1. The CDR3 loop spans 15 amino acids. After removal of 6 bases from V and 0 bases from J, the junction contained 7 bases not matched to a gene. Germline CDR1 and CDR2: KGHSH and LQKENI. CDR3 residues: CASSPGQAMNTEAFF. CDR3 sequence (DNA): TGTGCCAGCTCTCCCGGACAGGCCATGAACACTGAAGCTTTCTTT.

The CDR3 sequence: CASRRDGTGGYEQYF. CDR3 DNA sequence: TGTGCCAGCAGACGAGATGGGACAGGGGGTTACGAGCAGTACTTC. V gene TRBV7-2 combines with J gene TRBJ2-7; 11 nucleotides match TRBD1. CDR1 and CDR2 (germline): SGHTA, FQGNSA. After removal of 6 bases from V and 4 bases from J, the junction contained 8 bases not matched to a gene. This CDR3 is 15 amino acids long.

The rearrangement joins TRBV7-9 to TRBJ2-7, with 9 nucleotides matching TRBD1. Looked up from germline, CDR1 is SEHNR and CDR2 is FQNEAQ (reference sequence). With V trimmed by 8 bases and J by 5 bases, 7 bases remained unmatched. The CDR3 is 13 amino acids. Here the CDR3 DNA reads TGTGCCAGCGGGGGACAGGGAGTCCACGAGCAGTACTTC. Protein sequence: CASGGQGVHEQYF. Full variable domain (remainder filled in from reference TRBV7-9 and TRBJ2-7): DTGVSQNPRHKITKRGQNVTFRCDPISEHNRLYWYRQTLGQGPEFLTYFQNEAQLEKSRLLSDRFSAERPKGSFSTLEIQRTEQGDSAMYLCASGGQGVHEQYFGPGTRLTVT.

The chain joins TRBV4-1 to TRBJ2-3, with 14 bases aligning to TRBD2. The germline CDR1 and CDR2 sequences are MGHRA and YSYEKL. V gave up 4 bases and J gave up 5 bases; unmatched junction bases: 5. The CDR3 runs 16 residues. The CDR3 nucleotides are TGCGCCAGCAGCCCGACTAGCGGGGGGGCAGGAGATACGCAGTATTTT. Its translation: CASSPTSGGAGDTQYF.